The 3 T cell receptor beta chains listed next were all sequenced from one sample in a study of T-cell reconstitution after alpha-beta-depleted transplantation in children (TCRdb year 2016). The library came from PCR. Reads for this sample came from an Illumina HiSeq 2500. To normalize quantification of the TCRbeta repertoire, the TCR libraries were built with molecular barcoding that relied on unique molecular identifiers. TCRdb reanalyzed the raw reads on its own, using fastp at Q25 for trimming and MiXCR for clone calling, and kept in-frame beta chains. Entries that share a CDR3 protein sequence are merged under the most common genes and DNA. The sample yields some 520,000 distinct CDR3 sequences; 30% to 35% were counted once. 2% to 3% of the sample lies in the top ten. Specimen: PBMCs from the stem cell graft donor, collected from the stem cell graft. The receptor set was obtained from a human donor who donated a stem cell graft to a child with aplastic anemia.

The chain links TRBV18 to TRBJ2-1; a weak D match, TRBD2 (6 bases). The V end was cut by 3 bases, the J end by 6 bases, with 15 bases between. Germline V gene data show CDR1 as KGHSH and CDR2 as LQKENI. The CDR3 spans 15 residues. The CDR3 protein is CASSPIGGPGNEQFF. CDR3 sequence (DNA): TGTGCCAGCTCACCGATAGGAGGGCCGGGCAATGAGCAGTTCTTC.

V is TRBV28 and J is TRBJ1-1, with a tentative D call TRBD1 (5 bases). The V and J ends lost 7 bases and 4 bases respectively, with 16 bases between them. Germline-derived CDR1 and CDR2 are MDHEN and SYDVKM. The CDR3 extends over 14 amino acids. Here the CDR3 reads CASKTFRDGTEAFF. In DNA form, the CDR3 reads TGTGCCAGCAAAACTTTTAGGGACGGCACTGAAGCTTTCTTT.

This clonotype was detected a few times. The chain combines TRBV5-6 with TRBJ1-6; D gene unclear. Trimming left V 4 bases short and J 3 bases short, with 8 bases between. The CDR3 has 14 amino acids. CDR1 is SGHDT and CDR2 is YYEEEE in the germline V gene. The CDR3 region is CASSHESYNSPLHF. As DNA, the CDR3 is TGTGCCAGCAGCCACGAAAGCTATAATTCACCCCTCCACTTT.